A selection of T cell receptor beta chains follows, all from one sample in a study of blood T cell repertoires in COVID-19. Sequencing used immunoSEQ multiplex PCR; TCRdb keeps in-frame clones, though not all of them. The table includes about 190,000 clones, 78% detected once. The sample taken for sequencing was peripheral blood. All receptors derive from an elderly woman with active or convalescent COVID-19. The CDR3 runs from the conserved cysteine through the conserved F or W. The D gene is left open where the match is weak. Rows give clone size only sometimes, using once, few, many, or a class for an expanded clone.

d_gene	v_gene	j_gene	abundance	CDR3nt	CDR3aa
-	TRBV9	TRBJ1-5	-	TGTGCCAGCAGCGAACAGGGAAACAATCAGCCCCAGCATTTT	CASSEQGNNQPQHF
-	TRBV28	TRBJ2-7	-	TGTGCCAGCAGCCCTACTTGGGGAGCCGAGCAGTACTTC	CASSPTWGAEQYF
TRBD1	TRBV9	TRBJ1-2	-	TGTGCCAGCAGCTCTCTCGGGACAGCGAACTATGGCTACACCTTC	CASSSLGTANYGYTF
-	TRBV4-3	TRBJ1-5	-	TGCGCCAGCAGCCAAGCGTTGGGCAGCAATCAGCCCCAGCATTTT	CASSQALGSNQPQHF
TRBD1	TRBV7-2	TRBJ1-5	-	TGTGCCAGCAGCCAGACAGGGCCAAGTCAGCCCCAGCATTTT	CASSQTGPSQPQHF
-	TRBV24-1	TRBJ1-5	once	TGTGCCACCAGTGCCGGGGGAAGCAATCAGCCCCAGCATTTT	CATSAGGSNQPQHF
-	TRBV27	TRBJ2-3	-	TGTGCCAGCAGTTTGAGGGGCACAGATACGCAGTATTTT	CASSLRGTDTQYF
-	TRBV6-2/TRBV6-3	TRBJ2-7	-	TGTGCCAGCAGTTACTCGTCGGGAACCAACGAGCAGTACTTC	CASSYSSGTNEQYF
-	TRBV10-3	TRBJ1-2	-	TGTGCCATCAGTGAGTCAGGGGAAAACTATGGCTACACCTTC	CAISESGENYGYTF
TRBD1	TRBV7-8	TRBJ1-5	-	TGTGCCAGCAGCCCTTCCGGTTGGGGACAGCCATACTCGTACCATGAGCCCCAGCATTTT	CASSPSGWGQPYSYHEPQHF
-	TRBV6-5	TRBJ1-1	-	TGTGCCAGTTTGATAGGACTATTAGGGACTGAAGCTTTCTTT	CASLIGLLGTEAFF
TRBD2	TRBV28	TRBJ2-7	-	TGTGCCAGCAGGCCTAGCGGGGGGGTATGGGAGCAGTACTTC	CASRPSGGVWEQYF